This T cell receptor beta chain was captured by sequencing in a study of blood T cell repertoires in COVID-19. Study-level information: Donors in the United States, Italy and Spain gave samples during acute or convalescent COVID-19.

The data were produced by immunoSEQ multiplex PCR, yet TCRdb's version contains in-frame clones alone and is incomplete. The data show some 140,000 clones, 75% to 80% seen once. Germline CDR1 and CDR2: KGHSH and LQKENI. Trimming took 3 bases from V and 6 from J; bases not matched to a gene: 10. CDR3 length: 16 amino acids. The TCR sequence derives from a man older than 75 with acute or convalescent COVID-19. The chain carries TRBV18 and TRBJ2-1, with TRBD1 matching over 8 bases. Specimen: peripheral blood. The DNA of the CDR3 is TGTGCCAGCTCACCTCAGGGGGCTATCCCGGGCAATGAGCAGTTCTTC. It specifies CASSPQGAIPGNEQFF.